Listed below are T cell receptor beta chains from one sample, sequenced in a study of vaccination effects on CD4 cells after COVID-19. The antigens of these receptors remain unknown. TCRdb's copy holds only in-frame clones and misses some; the assay was immunoSEQ multiplex PCR. The sample consists of 20,000 to 30,000 clones, around three quarters of them appearing once. The specimen was CD4+ T cells from PBMCs cultured with HCoV-NL63 spike peptides, collected before COVID-19 vaccination. The receptors here all came from a human donor who had a prior SARS-CoV-2 infection. The CDR3 runs from the conserved cysteine through the conserved F or W. Fields, in order: D gene, J gene, clone size, V gene, CDR3 protein, CDR3 DNA. D genes are given only for firm matches. The size field is filled for only some rows; it gives once, few, many or a size class.

>TRBD2|TRBJ2-3|-|TRBV4-2
CASSTRLAGARDTQYF
TGTGCCAGCAGCACGCGACTAGCGGGGGCGCGCGATACGCAGTATTTT
>-|TRBJ2-1|-|TRBV9
CASSVNLDPYEQFF
TGTGCCAGCAGCGTTAATCTTGACCCCTATGAGCAGTTCTTC
>-|TRBJ1-5|-|TRBV4-3
CASSQARHQPQHF
TGCGCCAGCAGCCAAGCCAGGCATCAGCCCCAGCATTTT
>-|TRBJ1-1|-|TRBV6-5
CASSFSRRTEAFF
TGTGCCAGTTCGTTCTCCCGGCGCACTGAAGCTTTCTTT
>-|TRBJ1-1|-|TRBV27
CASSDGRGSEAFF
TGTGCCAGCAGTGACGGACGGGGCTCTGAAGCTTTCTTT
>-|TRBJ1-2|once|TRBV3-1/TRBV3-2
CASSQSWGEYGYTF
TGTGCCAGCAGCCAGTCCTGGGGGGAGTATGGCTACACCTTC
>-|TRBJ2-3|-|TRBV24-1
CATSEDSGDTDTQYF
TGTGCCACCAGTGAGGACTCGGGTGACACAGATACGCAGTATTTT
>TRBD1|TRBJ1-1|-|TRBV5-1
CASSLGVEPGGWAEAFF
TGCGCCAGCAGCTTGGGGGTTGAACCAGGGGGCTGGGCTGAAGCTTTCTTT
>TRBD1|TRBJ1-6|-|TRBV5-5
CASSLDRGNSPLHF
TGTGCCAGCAGCTTGGACAGGGGAAATTCACCCCTCCACTTT
>-|TRBJ2-7|few|TRBV7-9
CASTRRGSYEQYF
TGTGCCAGCACCAGAAGGGGCAGCTACGAGCAGTACTTC
>TRBD1|TRBJ1-1|-|TRBV11-1
CASSIQQGGAEAFF
TGTGCCAGCAGCATACAACAGGGGGGGGCTGAAGCTTTCTTT
>-|TRBJ2-7|-|TRBV2
CASSEGRVYEQYF
TGTGCCAGCAGTGAAGGGAGGGTCTACGAGCAGTACTTC
>-|TRBJ1-6|-|TRBV28
CASSFLLGGGSPLHF
TGTGCCAGCAGTTTCCTGCTCGGGGGTGGTTCACCCCTCCACTTT
>-|TRBJ2-5|once|TRBV5-6
CASSLSGVETQYF
TGTGCCAGCAGCTTGTCCGGGGTGGAGACCCAGTACTTC
>TRBD2|TRBJ2-5|-|TRBV2
CASSSIFGGTSIPETQYF
TGTGCCAGCAGTTCGATCTTTGGGGGGACTAGTATTCCAGAGACCCAGTACTTC
>-|TRBJ2-1|-|TRBV6-5
CASSLEQGTEQFF
TGTGCCAGCAGTTTAGAGCAGGGGACTGAGCAGTTCTTC
>TRBD1|TRBJ1-6|-|TRBV5-4
CASSLVDREYNSPLHF
TGTGCCAGCAGCTTGGTAGACAGGGAATATAATTCACCCCTCCACTTT
>TRBD2|TRBJ2-5|-|TRBV7-2
CASSLTGTSRQETQYF
TGTGCCAGCAGCTTAACAGGGACTAGCCGCCAAGAGACCCAGTACTTC
>-|TRBJ2-6|few|TRBV29-1
CSVETGANVLTF
TGCAGCGTTGAAACTGGGGCCAACGTCCTGACTTTC
>-|TRBJ1-2|-|TRBV3-1/TRBV3-2
CASSQVGWDTYTF
TGTGCCAGCAGCCAAGTTGGGTGGGACACCTACACCTTC
>-|TRBJ2-2|few|TRBV6-6
CASRPTVTGELFF
TGTGCCAGCAGGCCCACAGTCACCGGGGAGCTGTTTTTT
>-|TRBJ2-7|-|TRBV7-2
CASSTNYLYEQYF
TGTGCCAGCAGCACAAATTACTTGTACGAGCAGTACTTC
>-|TRBJ1-1|-|TRBV4-1
CASSRAQVAMNTEAFF
TGCGCCAGCAGCCGGGCTCAAGTCGCCATGAACACTGAAGCTTTCTTT
>-|TRBJ1-2|-|TRBV5-4
CASSLDSRGYTF
TGTGCCAGCAGCTTGGATTCACGTGGCTACACCTTC
>-|TRBJ2-3|-|TRBV5-1
CASSLGYGGTDTQYF
TGCGCCAGCAGCTTAGGCTACGGGGGCACAGATACGCAGTATTTT
>-|TRBJ1-1|-|TRBV6-6
CASSFGALNTEAFF
TGTGCCAGCAGTTTTGGTGCCTTGAACACTGAAGCTTTCTTT
>TRBD2|TRBJ2-2|-|TRBV19
CASSIYSGGLNTGELFF
TGTGCCAGTAGTATATATTCGGGGGGGCTAAACACCGGGGAGCTGTTTTTT